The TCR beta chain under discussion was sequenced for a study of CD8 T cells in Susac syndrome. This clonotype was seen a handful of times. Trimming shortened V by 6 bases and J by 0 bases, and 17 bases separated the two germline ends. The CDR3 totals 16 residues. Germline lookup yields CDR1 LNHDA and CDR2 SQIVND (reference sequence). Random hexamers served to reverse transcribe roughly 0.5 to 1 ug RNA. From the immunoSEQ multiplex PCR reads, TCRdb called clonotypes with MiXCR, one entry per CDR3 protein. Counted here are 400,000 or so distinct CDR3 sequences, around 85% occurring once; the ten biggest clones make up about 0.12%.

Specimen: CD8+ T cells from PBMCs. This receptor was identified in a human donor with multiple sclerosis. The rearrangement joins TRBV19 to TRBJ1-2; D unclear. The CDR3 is CASSKWAGDTNYGYTF. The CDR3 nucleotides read TGTGCCAGTAGCAAATGGGCCGGAGATACTAACTATGGCTACACCTTC.